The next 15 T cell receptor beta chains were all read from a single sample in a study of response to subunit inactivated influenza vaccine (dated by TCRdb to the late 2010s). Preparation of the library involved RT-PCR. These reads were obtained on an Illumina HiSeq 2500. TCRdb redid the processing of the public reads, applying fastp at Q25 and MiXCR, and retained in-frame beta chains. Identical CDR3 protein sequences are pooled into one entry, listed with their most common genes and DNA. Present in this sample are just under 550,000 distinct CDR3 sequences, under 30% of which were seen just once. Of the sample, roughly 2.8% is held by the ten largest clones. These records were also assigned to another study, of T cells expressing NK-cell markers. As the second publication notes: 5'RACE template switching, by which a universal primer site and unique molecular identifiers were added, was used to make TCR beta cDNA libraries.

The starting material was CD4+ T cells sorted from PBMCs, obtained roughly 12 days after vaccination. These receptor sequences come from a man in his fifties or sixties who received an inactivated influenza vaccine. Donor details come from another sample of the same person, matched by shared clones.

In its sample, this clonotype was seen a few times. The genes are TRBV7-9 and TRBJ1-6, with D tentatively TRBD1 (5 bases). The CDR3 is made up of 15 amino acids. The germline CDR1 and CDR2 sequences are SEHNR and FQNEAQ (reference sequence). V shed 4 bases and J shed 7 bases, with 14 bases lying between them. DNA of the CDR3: TGTGCCAGCAGCTGGGGGGACGGATTAAATTCACCCCTCCACTTT. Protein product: CASSWGDGLNSPLHF.

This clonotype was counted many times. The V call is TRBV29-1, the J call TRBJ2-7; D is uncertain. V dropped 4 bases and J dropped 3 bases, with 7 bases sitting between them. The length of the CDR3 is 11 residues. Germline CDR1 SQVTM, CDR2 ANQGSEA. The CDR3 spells CSVAANYEQYF. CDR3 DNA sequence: TGCAGCGTTGCGGCTAACTACGAGCAGTACTTC.

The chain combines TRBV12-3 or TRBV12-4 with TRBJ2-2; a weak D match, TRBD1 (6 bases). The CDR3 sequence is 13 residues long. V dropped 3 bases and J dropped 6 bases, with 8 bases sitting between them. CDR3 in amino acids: CASSFWGPGELFF. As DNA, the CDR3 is TGTGCCAGCAGTTTTTGGGGGCCCGGGGAGCTGTTTTTT.

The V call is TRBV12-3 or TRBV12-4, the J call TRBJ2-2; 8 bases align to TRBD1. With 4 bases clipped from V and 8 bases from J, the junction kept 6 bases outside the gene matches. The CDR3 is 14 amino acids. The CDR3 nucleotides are TGTGCCAGCAGTTCCCGGGACAGGTGGGGGGAGCTGTTTTTT. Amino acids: CASSSRDRWGELFF.

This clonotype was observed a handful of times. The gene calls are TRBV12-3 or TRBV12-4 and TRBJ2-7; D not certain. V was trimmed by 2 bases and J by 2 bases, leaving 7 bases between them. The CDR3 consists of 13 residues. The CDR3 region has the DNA TGTGCCAGCAGTTTAAAGGGCCCCTACGAGCAGTACTTC. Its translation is CASSLKGPYEQYF.

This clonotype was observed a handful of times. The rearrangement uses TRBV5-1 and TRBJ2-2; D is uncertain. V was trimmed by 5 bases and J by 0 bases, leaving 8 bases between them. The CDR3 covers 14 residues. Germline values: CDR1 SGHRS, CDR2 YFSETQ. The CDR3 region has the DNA TGCGCCAGCAGGGTCCAGTCGAACACCGGGGAGCTGTTTTTT. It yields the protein CASRVQSNTGELFF.

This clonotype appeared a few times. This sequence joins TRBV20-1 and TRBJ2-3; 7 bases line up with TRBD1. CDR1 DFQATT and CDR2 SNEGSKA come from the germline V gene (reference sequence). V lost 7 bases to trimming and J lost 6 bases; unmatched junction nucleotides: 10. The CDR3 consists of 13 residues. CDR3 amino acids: CSGRQGFSDTQYF. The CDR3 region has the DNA TGCAGTGGCAGACAGGGTTTTTCCGATACGCAGTATTTT.

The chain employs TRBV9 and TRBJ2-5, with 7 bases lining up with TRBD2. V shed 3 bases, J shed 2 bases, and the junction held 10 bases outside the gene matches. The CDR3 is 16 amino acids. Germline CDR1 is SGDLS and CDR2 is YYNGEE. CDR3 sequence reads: CASSERPLGGQETQYF. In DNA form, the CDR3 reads TGTGCCAGCAGCGAACGTCCTCTCGGGGGGCAAGAGACCCAGTACTTC.

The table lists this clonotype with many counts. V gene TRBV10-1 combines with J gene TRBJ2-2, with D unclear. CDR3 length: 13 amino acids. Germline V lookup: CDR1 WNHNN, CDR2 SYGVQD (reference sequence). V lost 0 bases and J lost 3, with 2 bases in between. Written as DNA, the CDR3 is TGCGCCAGCAGTGAGTCCTACACCGGGGAGCTGTTTTTT. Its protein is CASSESYTGELFF.

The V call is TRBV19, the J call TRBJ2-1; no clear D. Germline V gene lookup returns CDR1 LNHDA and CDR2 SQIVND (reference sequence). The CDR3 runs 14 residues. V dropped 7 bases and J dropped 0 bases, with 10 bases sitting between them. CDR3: CASTAHLSYNEQFF. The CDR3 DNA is TGTGCCAGTACGGCCCACCTCTCCTACAATGAGCAGTTCTTC.

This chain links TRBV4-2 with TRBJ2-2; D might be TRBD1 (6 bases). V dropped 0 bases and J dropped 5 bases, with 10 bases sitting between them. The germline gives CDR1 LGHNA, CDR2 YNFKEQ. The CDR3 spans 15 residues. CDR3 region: CASSQETGPTGELFF. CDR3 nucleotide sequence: TGTGCCAGCAGCCAAGAAACAGGGCCAACCGGGGAGCTGTTTTTT.

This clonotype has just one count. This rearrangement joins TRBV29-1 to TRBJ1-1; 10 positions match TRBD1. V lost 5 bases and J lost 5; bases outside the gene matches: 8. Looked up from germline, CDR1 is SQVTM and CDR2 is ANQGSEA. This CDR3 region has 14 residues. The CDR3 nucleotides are TGCAGCGTTTCCGGACAGGGGGTGTATACTGAAGCTTTCTTT. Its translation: CSVSGQGVYTEAFF.

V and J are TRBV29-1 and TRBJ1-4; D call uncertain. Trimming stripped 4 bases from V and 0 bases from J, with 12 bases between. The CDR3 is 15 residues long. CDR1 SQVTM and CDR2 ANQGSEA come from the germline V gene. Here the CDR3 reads CSVVVGSTTNEKLFF. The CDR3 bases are TGCAGCGTTGTTGTAGGGTCGACAACTAATGAAAAACTGTTTTTT.

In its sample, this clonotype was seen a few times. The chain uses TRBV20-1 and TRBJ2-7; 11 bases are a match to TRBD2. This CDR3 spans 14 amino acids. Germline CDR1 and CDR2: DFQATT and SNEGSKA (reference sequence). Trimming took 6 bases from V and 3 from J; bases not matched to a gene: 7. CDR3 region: CSADPGLADYEQYF. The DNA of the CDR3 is TGCAGTGCGGATCCGGGACTAGCGGACTACGAGCAGTACTTC.

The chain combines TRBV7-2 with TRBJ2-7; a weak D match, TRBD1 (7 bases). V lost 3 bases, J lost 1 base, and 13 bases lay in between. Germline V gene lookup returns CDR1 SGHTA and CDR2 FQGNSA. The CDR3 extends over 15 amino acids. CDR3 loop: CASSFRQGLSYEQYF. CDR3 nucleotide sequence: TGTGCCAGCAGCTTTAGACAGGGACTTTCCTACGAGCAGTACTTC.